This T cell receptor beta chain was recovered during a study of beta chain features in type 1 diabetes. Study outcomes and limitations: Researchers report that Type 1 diabetes patients had moderately but significantly shorter TCRB CDR3s across all four CD4+ subsets.

Germline values: CDR1 LGHNA, CDR2 YNFKEQ. This CDR3 region has 15 residues. Germline trimming cut 3 bases from V and 7 bases from J; bases unmatched to any gene: 10. This clone was detected only a few times. Its antigen remains unknown. The investigators reverse transcribed all of the isolated RNA, so they sequenced expressed TCRB transcripts. Method: immunoSEQ multiplex PCR; TCRdb's copy keeps in-frame clones and lacks some. The profile shows roughly 380,000 clones, around 19% of them singletons. The sequenced material came from naive CD4+ T cells from blood. The TCR was taken from a woman younger than 30 in good health. The gene calls are TRBV4-2 and TRBJ1-1; 8 bases are a match to TRBD1. In nucleotides, the CDR3 is TGTGCCAGCAGCCAGGTGTCAGGGGGCGGGATTGAAGCTTTCTTT. Its protein product is CASSQVSGGGIEAFF.